The T cell receptor beta chain described here comes from a study of T cell responses to AZD1222 COVID-19 vaccine. Data came from immunoSEQ multiplex PCR; TCRdb stores just in-frame clones and leaves some out. The sample has more than 80,000 clones, 85% to 95% seen once. Samples with a second dose at about 4 or about 12 weeks were pooled together. CDR1 KGHSH and CDR2 LQKENI come from the germline V gene. V dropped 3 bases and J dropped 8 bases, with 13 bases sitting between them. The CDR3 has 13 residues. This chain joins TRBV18 and TRBJ1-2; D unresolved. The origin of this receptor is an adult who received the AZD1222 COVID-19 vaccine. This specimen was peripheral blood, taken 28 days after the second AZD1222 dose. The CDR3 spells CASSPEGSPGYTF. In DNA form, the CDR3 reads TGTGCCAGCTCACCTGAAGGATCGCCCGGCTACACCTTC.